The TCR beta chain described here comes from a study of vaccination effects on CD4 cells after COVID-19. Study-wide findings and caveats: Convalescent patients were scarce, and early post-infection timepoints were absent.

Trimming removed 4 bases at V and 7 bases at J, with 11 bases between. Per germline, CDR1 MRHNA and CDR2 SNTAGT. The CDR3 contains 14 residues. Under the ViraFEST assay, PBMC were stimulated with viral peptide pools so that antigen-specific CD4+ T cells expanded. Sequencing was performed afterwards. Researchers isolated CD4+ T cells once approximately ten days of culture had elapsed. All study participants received two doses of BNT162b2 or mRNA-1273 vaccine. None of these healthy vaccinees had been infected with SARS-CoV-2 before vaccination. Wells of roughly 1.9 million PBMC each were grown with around 10 IU/ml IL-2 and 9 to 10 ug/ml peptides. Profiling relied on immunoSEQ multiplex PCR, and the TCRdb table lists in-frame clones only, not all of them. The table has some 68,000 clones, approximately 81% seen once; the top ten hold more than 1%. Comment on this clone: Its specificity is not known.

The TCR was taken from a human donor who received a COVID-19 vaccine. The specimen comprised CD4+ T cells from PBMCs cultured with HCoV-229E spike peptides, sampled after COVID-19 vaccination. J is TRBJ1-6 and V is TRBV6-4; D possibly corresponds to TRBD1 (6 bases). The CDR3: CASSVWQGNSPLHF. The CDR3, as DNA: TGTGCCAGCAGTGTTTGGCAGGGGAATTCACCCCTCCACTTT.